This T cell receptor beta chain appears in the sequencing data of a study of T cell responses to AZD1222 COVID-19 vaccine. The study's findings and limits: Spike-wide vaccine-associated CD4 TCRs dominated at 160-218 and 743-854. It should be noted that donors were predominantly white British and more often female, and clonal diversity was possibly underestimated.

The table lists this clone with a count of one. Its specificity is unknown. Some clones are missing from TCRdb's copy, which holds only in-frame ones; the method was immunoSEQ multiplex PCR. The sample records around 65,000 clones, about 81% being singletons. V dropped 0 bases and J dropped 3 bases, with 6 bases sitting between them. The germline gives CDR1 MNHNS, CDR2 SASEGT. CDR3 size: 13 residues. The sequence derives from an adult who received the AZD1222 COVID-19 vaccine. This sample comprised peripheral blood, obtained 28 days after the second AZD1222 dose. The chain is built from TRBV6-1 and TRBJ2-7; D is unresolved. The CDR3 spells CASSEAHSYEQYF. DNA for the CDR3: TGTGCCAGCAGTGAAGCGCACAGCTACGAGCAGTACTTC.